This paragraph covers one T cell receptor (beta chain) sequence. This record belongs to a study of blood T cell repertoires in COVID-19. Study-wide context: T cells, B-cell-depleted T cells, or PBMCs supplied cDNA or gDNA.

The repertoire was sequenced with immunoSEQ multiplex PCR; TCRdb's copy has only in-frame clones and lacks some. The sample includes fewer than 90,000 clones, around 90% of them seen just once. CDR3 length: 15 residues. CDR1 is KGHSH and CDR2 is LQKENI in the germline V gene. V dropped 6 bases and J dropped 3 bases, with 18 bases sitting between them. Sequences were obtained from peripheral blood. The chain uses TRBV18 and TRBJ2-7, with a weak D call TRBD1 (5 bases). The receptor was derived from a male donor with acute or convalescent COVID-19. The CDR3 sequence: CASSPAQANFYEQYF. CDR3 DNA: TGTGCCAGCTCGCCGGCACAGGCGAACTTCTACGAGCAGTACTTC.